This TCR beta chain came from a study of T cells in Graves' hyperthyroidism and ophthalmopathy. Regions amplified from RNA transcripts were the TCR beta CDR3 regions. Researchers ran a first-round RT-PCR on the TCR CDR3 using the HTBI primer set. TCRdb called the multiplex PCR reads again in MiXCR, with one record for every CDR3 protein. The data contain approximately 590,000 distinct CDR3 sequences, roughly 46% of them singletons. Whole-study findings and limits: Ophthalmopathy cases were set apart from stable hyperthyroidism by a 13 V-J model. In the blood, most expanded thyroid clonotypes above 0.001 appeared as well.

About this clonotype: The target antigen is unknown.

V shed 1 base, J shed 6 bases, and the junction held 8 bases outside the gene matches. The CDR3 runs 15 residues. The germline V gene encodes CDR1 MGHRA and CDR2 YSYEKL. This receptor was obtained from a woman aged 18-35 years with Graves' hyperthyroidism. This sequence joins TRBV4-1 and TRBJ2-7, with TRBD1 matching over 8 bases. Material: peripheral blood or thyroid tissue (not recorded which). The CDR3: CASSQVVDRVREQYF. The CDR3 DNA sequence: TGCGCCAGCAGCCAAGTTGTGGACAGGGTTCGCGAGCAGTACTTC.